This TCR beta chain originates from a study of T cell repertoires in cytomegalovirus infection. Study conclusions and caveats: Summed frequency of shared TCR beta families picked out CMV carriers who also had the relevant HLA.

This clonotype was observed many times. Its antigen remains unknown. TCRdb re-derived calls from the reads in MiXCR, one entry per CDR3 protein. The table lists 350,000 to 550,000 distinct CDR3 sequences, roughly a third of them singletons. This CDR3 has 16 residues. The junction had 3 bases not matched to a gene; V was cut back by 4 bases and J by 0 bases. Germline V gene lookup returns CDR1 SGHVS and CDR2 FNYEAQ. The sample consisted of PBMCs. This clonotype was obtained from a human donor in good health (CMV status not recorded). Some clones in this sample may be carry-over from other donors' samples. The chain is built from TRBV7-6 and TRBJ2-7, with 13 positions matching TRBD2. The CDR3 loop reads CASSSLAGGPSYEQYF. DNA of the CDR3: TGTGCCAGCAGCTCACTAGCGGGGGGGCCCTCCTACGAGCAGTACTTC.